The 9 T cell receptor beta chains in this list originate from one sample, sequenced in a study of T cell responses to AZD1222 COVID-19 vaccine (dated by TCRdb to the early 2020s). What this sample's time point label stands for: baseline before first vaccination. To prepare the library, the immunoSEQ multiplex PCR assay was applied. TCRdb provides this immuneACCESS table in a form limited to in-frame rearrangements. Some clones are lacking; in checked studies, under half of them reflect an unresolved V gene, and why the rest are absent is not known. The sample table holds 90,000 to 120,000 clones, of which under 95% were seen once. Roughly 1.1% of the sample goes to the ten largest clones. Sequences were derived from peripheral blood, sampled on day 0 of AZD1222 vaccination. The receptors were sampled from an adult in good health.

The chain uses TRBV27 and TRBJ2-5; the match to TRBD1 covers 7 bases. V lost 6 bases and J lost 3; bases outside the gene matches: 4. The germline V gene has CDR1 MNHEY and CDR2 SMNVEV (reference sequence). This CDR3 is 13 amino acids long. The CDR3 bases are TGTGCCAGCAGAAGACAGGGAAAAGAGACCCAGTACTTC. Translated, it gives CASRRQGKETQYF.

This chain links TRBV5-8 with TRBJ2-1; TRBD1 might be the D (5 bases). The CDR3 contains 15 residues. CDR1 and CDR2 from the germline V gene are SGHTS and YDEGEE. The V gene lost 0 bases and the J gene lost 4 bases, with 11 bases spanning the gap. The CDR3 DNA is TGTGCCAGCAGCTTGGGGGTTGGGGCGTACAATGAGCAGTTCTTC. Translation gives CASSLGVGAYNEQFF.

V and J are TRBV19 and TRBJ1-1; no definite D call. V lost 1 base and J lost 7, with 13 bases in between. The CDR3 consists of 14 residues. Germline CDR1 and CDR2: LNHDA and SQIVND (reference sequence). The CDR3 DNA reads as TGTGCCAGTAGTATAGGGCGGGAACATAGTGAAGCTTTCTTT. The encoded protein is CASSIGREHSEAFF.

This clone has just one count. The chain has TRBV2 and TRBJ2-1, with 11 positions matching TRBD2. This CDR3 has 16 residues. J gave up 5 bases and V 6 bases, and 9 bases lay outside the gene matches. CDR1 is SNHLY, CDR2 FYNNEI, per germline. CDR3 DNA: TGTGCCAGCAGCAGAGAACTAGCGGGAGTAAACAATGAGCAGTTCTTC. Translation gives CASSRELAGVNNEQFF.

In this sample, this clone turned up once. The CDR3 loop reads CASSKRAGGLNEQFF. The CDR3 bases are TGTGCCAGCAGCAAAAGAGCGGGGGGGCTGAATGAGCAGTTCTTC. The chain employs TRBV9 and TRBJ2-1, with 10 bases lining up with TRBD2. The germline V gene encodes CDR1 SGDLS and CDR2 YYNGEE. This CDR3 has 15 residues. V was pared by 4 bases and J by 7 bases, with 8 bases of the junction left unmatched.

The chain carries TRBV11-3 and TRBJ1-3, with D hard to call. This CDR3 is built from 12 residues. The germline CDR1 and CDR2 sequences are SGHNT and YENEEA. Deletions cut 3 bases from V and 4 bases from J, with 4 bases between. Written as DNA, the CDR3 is TGTGCCAGCAGCTTGGACGGAAACACCATATATTTT. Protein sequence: CASSLDGNTIYF. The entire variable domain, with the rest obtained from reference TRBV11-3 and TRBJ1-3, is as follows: EAGVVQSPRYKIIEKKQPVAFWCNPISGHNTLYWYLQNLGQGPELLIRYENEEAVDDSQLPKDRFSAERLKGVDSTLKIQPAELGDSAVYLCASSLDGNTIYFGEGSWLTVV.

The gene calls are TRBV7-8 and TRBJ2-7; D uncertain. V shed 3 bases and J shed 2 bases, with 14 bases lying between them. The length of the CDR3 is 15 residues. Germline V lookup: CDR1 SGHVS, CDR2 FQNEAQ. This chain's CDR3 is CASSFQTVTPYEQYF. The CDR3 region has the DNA TGTGCCAGCAGCTTCCAAACAGTTACCCCCTACGAGCAGTACTTC.

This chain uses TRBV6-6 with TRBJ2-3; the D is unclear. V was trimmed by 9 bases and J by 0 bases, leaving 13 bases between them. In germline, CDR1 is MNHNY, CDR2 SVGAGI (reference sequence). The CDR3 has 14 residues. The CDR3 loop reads CARELRCSTDTQYF. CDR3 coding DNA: TGTGCCAGGGAGCTTAGATGTAGCACAGATACGCAGTATTTT.

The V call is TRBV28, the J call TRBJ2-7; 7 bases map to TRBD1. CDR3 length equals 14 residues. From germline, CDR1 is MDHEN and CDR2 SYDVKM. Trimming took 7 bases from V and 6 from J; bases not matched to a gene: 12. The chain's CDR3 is CASKSPGAGGEQYF. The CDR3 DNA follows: TGTGCCAGCAAATCTCCCGGGGCAGGGGGCGAGCAGTACTTC.